This T cell receptor (beta chain) was retrieved from a study of human T cells and chemical hapten exposure. Turning to the study itself: Patch tests of 0.01% DPC on the upper back were read at 6 days. Across samples, TCR yields varied, mostly owing to small differences in pooled library volumes.

Individual cDNA molecules each carried unique molecular identifiers attached by the library. MiXCR was run by TCRdb on the RACE reads, yielding one entry per CDR3 protein. Altogether 80,000 to 95,000 distinct CDR3 sequences are present, approximately 11% being singletons, with the ten largest covering around 2.1%. V dropped 7 bases and J dropped 2 bases, with 15 bases sitting between them. This CDR3 region has 15 residues. Germline CDR1 is SGHTA and CDR2 is FQGNSA. Regarding time point: patch test 2, 6 weeks after DPC sensitization. Treatment in this sample: therapeutic diphenylcyclopropenone sensitization with weekly scalp DPC.

The TCR comes from a man in his forties with alopecia areata. Some clones in this sample may be carry-over from other donors' samples. Sequences were derived from whole blood, sampled in connection with sensitization to the hapten diphenylcyclopropenone (DPC). The chain is built from TRBV7-2 and TRBJ1-5; D unresolved. The CDR3 DNA follows: TGTGCCAGCACCGAGGAGGGTTGGGGCAATCAGCCCCAGCATTTT. Encoded protein: CASTEEGWGNQPQHF.